This T cell receptor beta chain was identified in a study of T cells in Graves' hyperthyroidism and ophthalmopathy. Study conclusions and caveats: Ophthalmopathy onset followed model prediction by a median around six months.

Regions amplified from RNA transcripts were the TCR beta CDR3 regions. Carried out on the TCR CDR3, a first-round RT-PCR used the HTBI primer set. TCRdb independently ran MiXCR on the multiplex PCR reads; one entry per CDR3 protein. Of some 500,000 distinct CDR3 sequences listed, around a quarter are singletons. To note about this clonotype: Its antigen is still unknown.

Per germline, CDR1 SNHLY and CDR2 FYNNEI. The CDR3 covers 12 residues. Deletions cut 8 bases from V and 4 bases from J, with 11 bases between. Sequenced input: blood. The sequence derives from a woman younger than 45 with Graves' ophthalmopathy. V gene TRBV2 combines with J gene TRBJ1-1; D might be TRBD1 (5 bases). The CDR3 loop reads CASSGFGTEAFF. CDR3 sequence (DNA): TGTGCCAGCTCAGGGTTCGGCACTGAAGCTTTCTTT.